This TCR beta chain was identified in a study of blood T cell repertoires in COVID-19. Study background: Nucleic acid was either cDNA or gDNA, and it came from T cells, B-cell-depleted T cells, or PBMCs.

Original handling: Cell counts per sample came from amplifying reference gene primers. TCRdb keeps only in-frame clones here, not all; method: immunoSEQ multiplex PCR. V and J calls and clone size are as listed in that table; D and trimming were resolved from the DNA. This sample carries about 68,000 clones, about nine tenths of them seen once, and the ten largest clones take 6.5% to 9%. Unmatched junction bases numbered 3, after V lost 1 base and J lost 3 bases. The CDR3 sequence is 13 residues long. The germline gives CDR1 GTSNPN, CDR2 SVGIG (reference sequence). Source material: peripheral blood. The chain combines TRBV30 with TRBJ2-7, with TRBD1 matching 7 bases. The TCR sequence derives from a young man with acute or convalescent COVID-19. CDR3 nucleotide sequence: TGTGCCTGGAGTGACAGGGGCGTCTACGAGCAGTACTTC. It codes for CAWSDRGVYEQYF. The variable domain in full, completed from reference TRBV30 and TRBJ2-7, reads SQTIHQWPATLVQPVGSPLSLECTVEGTSNPNLYWYRQAAGRGLQLLFYSVGIGQISSEVPQNLSASRPQDRQFILSSKKLLLSDSGFYLCAWSDRGVYEQYFGPGTRLTVT.